This entry features one T cell receptor (beta chain) sequence. This clone was seen a few times. The target of this receptor is not known. Within one base of it there is no much larger clone, and no base qualities were kept. The cohort was made up of roughly 670 healthy bone marrow donors. At the time of sampling, every cohort member was nominally healthy, though immune exposures that went unrecorded were likely present. The donor was CMV seropositive and was included in the group of 250 to 350 seropositive cohort members. A peripheral blood sample was provided by each donor, and peripheral blood mononuclear cells were used for TCR beta sequencing. The Qiagen DNeasy Blood Extraction Kit was used to extract genomic DNA from the blood cell samples. This entry is derived from a study of cytomegalovirus exposure and HLA in healthy donors (dated by TCRdb to about 2017). Broadly, across the study: In an earlier analysis of roughly 590 of the donors, 276 Gb of sequence data and 100 million or so unique TCR beta sequences from roughly 190 million T cells were reported. The study combined high-throughput TCR immunosequencing, statistical association of individual TCRs with disease status, and machine learning to predict cytomegalovirus infection status. Because of strong linkage in the cohort, 4 to 6 DR-DQ haplotypes were treated as single units for association and clustering. A separate validation cohort of 100 to 150 different subjects was used in addition to the approximately 700-subject first cohort. In a later analysis, previously published TCR beta repertoires from 666 donors were re-analyzed and high-resolution HLA genotyping was added so that TCR occurrence patterns could be studied. In a later genetic analysis, genome-wide SNP genotypes for about 55% of the 666 donors were used, and that subset was treated as a discovery cohort. Across 398 genotyped donors of the cohort, an average of 235,054 unique TCR beta nucleotide sequences per donor were sequenced, and approximately 19% of those sequences were non-productive. The number of typed donors differed by locus: 629-630 for A, B, C, DRB1 and DQB1; some 540 for DQA1; 606 for DPA1; and 400 to 480 for DPB1. In an earlier analysis of more than 550 of the donors, high-throughput TCR beta sequencing was used to judge whether each TCR beta V gene segment behaved as functional or pseudogenic. Using immunosequencing, the study profiled T cell repertoires from 550 to 750 subjects and related those repertoires to cytomegalovirus serostatus. Both class I and class II loci were covered by HLA typing, at four-digit resolution. Rather than using new phenotypic data, the later analysis identified candidate immune exposures from TCR beta sequences and from how often those sequences occurred across donors. The study aimed to test whether cataloging public T cell receptors could reveal signatures of past pathogen exposure. All discovery cohort repertoires had been generated using a single sequencing platform. Among the roughly 430 genotyped donors, more than 70% belonged to the genetic ancestry cluster associated with self-reported Caucasian donors. Donor age, sex, ethnicity and CMV serostatus were collected together with the repertoire data. About 310 gigabases of sequencing data and some 85 million unique TCR sequences were included in an early release covering several hundred HLA-typed donors. What the authors observed across the whole study: The 87-base-pair reads could not distinguish some IMGT-functional V segments, including TRBV6-2 and TRBV6-3, so those segments were excluded. According to a later analysis, parvovirus B19, influenza, CMV and Epstein-Barr virus appeared linked to several top co-occurrence clusters. HLA typing was unavailable for some donors at each locus, so association tests used only the typed subset. A further reported finding was that TCR beta sequences accurately predicted the HLA-A and HLA-B alleles for most subjects in the first cohort. Sequencing depth was assumed to be roughly uniform across donors in the presence/absence analyses, though that assumption may not hold. In a later genetic analysis, a missense DCLRE1C variant was associated with V-gene and J-gene trimming of TCR beta chains, and the association was replicated in an independent cohort. A later analysis found that HLA-associated TCR beta chains were more clonally expanded and had lower generation probabilities than equally common non-associated chains. This cohort had only TCR beta chains sequenced, and the lack of alpha or paired-chain data limited which features could be detected. An earlier analysis of 450 to 750 of the donors showed that most TCR beta V segments appeared in productive rearrangements either about 90% or about 30% of the time, which broadly matched IMGT annotations. In both the original and validation cohorts, the classifier was reported to diagnose cytomegalovirus status with high specificity and sensitivity. Because counts were too low, more than 15 rarely observed V segments, including chromosome 9 orphons, were excluded from the earlier analysis of 587 of the donors. Correlated functional status among segregating V segments might be attributable to linkage disequilibrium, but an unknown experimental factor could not be ruled out. According to a later analysis, most CMV-associated TCR beta chains appeared to be HLA-restricted, and the HLA associations seemed to be driven largely by CMV exposure. The study gave a list of 150 to 200 TCR beta chains associated with cytomegalovirus. Strong co-occurrence of HLA alleles, especially DR and DQ, made assigning TCR associations to individual alleles difficult. At a false discovery rate of 0.05, a later analysis linked 16,000 or so TCR beta sequences to specific HLA alleles. In a later analysis, the rate of TCR association differed among HLA loci, with DRB1 alleles having the most associated TCRs and HLA-C alleles having the fewest. Immune exposure information for the cohort was limited to CMV serostatus. Most TCR sequences were observed very rarely across donors, whereas some public TCRs were present in many individuals. The authors suggested that the approach could potentially be extended to other disease states and immunological phenotypes. Compared with the 666-donor mean, donors in an Asian-associated ancestry cluster had fewer N-insertions in productive TCRs, according to a later genetic analysis. A group of highly shared sequence variants was considered likely to be a technical artifact of the sequencing pipeline. In vitro tests confirmed that three of the cytomegalovirus-associated TCR beta chains recognize cytomegalovirus antigens.

Including the terminal cysteine and phenylalanine, the CDR3 comprises 15 residues. Only the CDR3 region is kept as DNA, spanning 45 bases read in frame from base 1. The germline V gene specifies ENHRY as CDR1 and SYGVKD as CDR2. V loses 5 bases of germline sequence and J loses 2 bases, and the interval between the two ends is 14 bases. The receptor library was made with the immunoSEQ multiplex PCR assay. The multiplex PCR relied on a mix of 60 forward primers for TCR Vbeta segments and 13 reverse primers for TCR Jbeta segments. Amplification of the CDR3 region of rearranged TCR beta genes was performed with a multiplex PCR assay on genomic DNA. The amplified TCR beta libraries were sequenced on the Illumina HiSeq System as 87-base-pair reads. As for how the authors treated the data: A later analysis counted about 80 million unique TCR beta chains across the 666 repertoires, and approximately 11 million of these chains were shared by at least two donors. To remove PCR and sequencing errors, raw reads were error-corrected and collapsed into unique sequences using a nearest-neighbor algorithm that merged closely related sequences. CDR3 sequences were aligned to IMGT reference sequences to assign V, D and J gene segments. Each retained sequence needed at least a six-nucleotide match to both a V gene segment and a J gene segment. Rearrangements were classified as productive when the CDR3 lacked stop codons and remained in frame with V and J, and all other rearrangements were classified as non-productive. CDR3 was defined according to IMGT convention as the region running from the second conserved V-encoded cysteine to the conserved J-encoded phenylalanine. The earlier analysis of about 640 of the donors excluded any sequence lacking an unambiguous match to a single V gene segment. In an earlier analysis of 450 to 700 of the donors, V segments were called functional above 56.7% productive rearrangements and were called segregating when the between-donor standard deviation exceeded 5%. A statistical classification framework was built for diagnosing cytomegalovirus status from the catalog of TCR beta chain sequences. V and J gene assignment, in a later analysis, came from comparing TCR nucleotide sequences with IMGT/GENE-DB human TR gene sequences. A later analysis assigned CDR3 sequences and most-parsimonious VDJ recombination scenarios with the TCRdist pipeline. In a later analysis, every TCR beta chain was defined by the combination of its CDR3 amino acid sequence and its V-gene family, and reads without a unique V-gene family were dropped. A later analysis removed nearly 600 highly shared, low-generation-probability nucleotide sequences to deal with suspected cross-contamination and a sequencing artifact. A later analysis calculated a clonal expansion index for each public chain from normalized within-repertoire ranks of inferred template counts. In a later analysis, generation probabilities were computed with a VDJ recombination model fitted to out-of-frame rearrangements, and the resulting probabilities were checked against IGoR. A later analysis scored TCR-TCR, TCR-HLA and TCR-CMV co-occurrence with hypergeometric tests, applying a repertoire-size bias correction to TCR pairs. False discovery rates were estimated in a later analysis by permuting HLA or CMV assignments 20 times. In a later analysis, co-occurring TCRs were grouped using DBSCAN, with TCRdist sequence similarity added in when clustering inside HLA-allele-positive subsets. Repertoires with fewer than 30,000 or more than 120,000 public chains were left out of co-occurrence clustering, as were five repertoires with anomalous nucleotide sharing. Held by TCRdb, this immuneACCESS table contains in-frame sequences only and omits some clones. Under half of the omission traces to an unresolved V gene where checked; the cause of the rest is unknown. That table supplies the V and J calls and clone size; D and trimming were determined from the DNA. The sample yields 100,000 to 120,000 clones; more than 65% were counted once. Of the sample, 13% is held by the ten largest clones.

Specimen: PBMCs. The chain is encoded by TRBV10-3 joined to TRBJ2-3; the D gene is perhaps TRBD1, on 5 matching bases. The sequence was collected from a man aged 25-45 years in good health and CMV-seropositive. The nucleotides are TGTGCCATCAGTCCAGGGAAATTGACCACAGATACGCAGTATTTT. Translated, it reads CAISPGKLTTDTQYF.